This T cell receptor beta chain comes out of a study of blood T cell repertoires in COVID-19. Across the whole study: Some COVID-19 samples were acute and others convalescent; all came from the United States, Italy and Spain.

TCRdb keeps only in-frame clones here, not all; method: immunoSEQ multiplex PCR. The table includes 110,000 or so clones, roughly 85% detected once. This CDR3 region has 11 residues. CDR1 and CDR2 from the germline V gene are LNHDA and SQIVND (reference sequence). The ends were cut back, 4 bases at V and 7 bases at J, with 5 bases in the middle. Patients in Seattle were enrolled during active infection, then followed longitudinally. The V and J genes are TRBV19 and TRBJ1-3; the D is unclear. The sample consisted of peripheral blood. This TCR was recovered from a woman aged 55 to 70 with COVID-19, enrolled during active disease. CDR3 region: CASSRENTIYF. The CDR3, as DNA: TGTGCCAGTAGTAGGGAGAACACCATATATTTT. The complete variable domain, with remaining parts taken from reference TRBV19 and TRBJ1-3, reads DGGITQSPKYLFRKEGQNVTLSCEQNLNHDAMYWYRQDPGQGLRLIYYSQIVNDFQKGDIAEGYSVSREKKESFPLTVTSAQKNPTAFYLCASSRENTIYFGEGSWLTVV.